This entry concerns a single TCR beta chain. Using immunoSEQ multiplex PCR, the repertoire was profiled, and TCRdb retains in-frame clones only, with some absent. The sample has more than 55,000 clones; approximately 88% are singletons. This record belongs to a study of OX40 agonist ivuxolimab in advanced cancers. Study overall: Patients undergoing dose escalation presented with hepatocellular carcinoma, melanoma, renal cell or head and neck cancer.

This TCR derives from an adult with an advanced solid tumor such as melanoma, head and neck, liver or kidney cancer. The input for sequencing was CD4+ or CD8+ T cells sorted from blood, taken in a trial of the OX40 agonist ivuxolimab.

The CDR3 bases are TGTGCCAGCAGTTTTCAGGTGATGACTGAAGCTTTCTTT. Translated, it gives CASSFQVMTEAFF. The J gene is TRBJ1-1, the V gene TRBV27; D ambiguous. Germline loops: CDR1 MNHEY, CDR2 SMNVEV (reference sequence). CDR3 length: 13 amino acids. Trimming took off 3 bases at V and 5 bases at J, with 10 bases between the two ends.